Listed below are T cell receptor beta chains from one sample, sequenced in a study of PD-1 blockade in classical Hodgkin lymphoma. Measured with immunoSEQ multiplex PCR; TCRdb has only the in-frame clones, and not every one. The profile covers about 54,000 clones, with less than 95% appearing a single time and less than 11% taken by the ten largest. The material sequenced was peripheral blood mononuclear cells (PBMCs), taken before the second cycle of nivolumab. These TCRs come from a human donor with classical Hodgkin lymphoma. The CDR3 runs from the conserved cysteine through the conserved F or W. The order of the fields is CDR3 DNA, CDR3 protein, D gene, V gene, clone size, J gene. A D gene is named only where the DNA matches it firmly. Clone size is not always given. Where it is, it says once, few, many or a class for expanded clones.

CDR3 DNA: TGTGCCAGTAGTATGGGACAGGTAACCTACGAGCAGTACTTC; CDR3 protein: CASSMGQVTYEQYF; D gene: TRBD1; V gene: TRBV19; clone size: .; J gene: TRBJ2-7
CDR3 DNA: TGTGCCAGCAGCGTAGCGGAAGAGACCCAGTACTTC; CDR3 protein: CASSVAEETQYF; D gene: .; V gene: TRBV9; clone size: .; J gene: TRBJ2-5
CDR3 DNA: TGTGCCAGCAGCGGACGGTACACTGAAGCTTTCTTT; CDR3 protein: CASSGRYTEAFF; D gene: .; V gene: TRBV6-5; clone size: .; J gene: TRBJ1-1
CDR3 DNA: TGTGCCAGCAGTGAGGCGCCTTCCTACGAGCAGTACTTC; CDR3 protein: CASSEAPSYEQYF; D gene: .; V gene: TRBV27; clone size: .; J gene: TRBJ2-7
CDR3 DNA: TGTGCCAGCAGCTTAGCTTCAGGACCCTACGAGCAGTACTTC; CDR3 protein: CASSLASGPYEQYF; D gene: .; V gene: TRBV7-9; clone size: .; J gene: TRBJ2-7
CDR3 DNA: TGTGCCAGCAGTGAGGGGCGGAGCCAAGAGACCCAGTACTTC; CDR3 protein: CASSEGRSQETQYF; D gene: .; V gene: TRBV2; clone size: .; J gene: TRBJ2-5
CDR3 DNA: TGTGCCAGCACTCGGGACGGATGTTTCTCTGGGGCCAACGTCCTGACTTTC; CDR3 protein: CASTRDGCFSGANVLTF; D gene: .; V gene: TRBV12-1; clone size: .; J gene: TRBJ2-6
CDR3 DNA: TGTGCCAGCAGTGTAACTGGGTTTTCTGAAGCTTTCTTT; CDR3 protein: CASSVTGFSEAFF; D gene: .; V gene: TRBV27; clone size: .; J gene: TRBJ1-1
CDR3 DNA: TGTGCCTGGAGTGTCAGGGAACTAGCGGGAACCGATGAGCAGTTCTTC; CDR3 protein: CAWSVRELAGTDEQFF; D gene: TRBD2; V gene: TRBV30; clone size: .; J gene: TRBJ2-1
CDR3 DNA: TGTGCCAGCGGGGCGCAGGGGGCGGAAGAGACCCAGTACTTC; CDR3 protein: CASGAQGAEETQYF; D gene: TRBD1; V gene: TRBV6-5; clone size: medium-sized; J gene: TRBJ2-5
CDR3 DNA: TGTGCCAGCAGCCCCCCCGACAGATCCTACGAGCAGTACTTC; CDR3 protein: CASSPPDRSYEQYF; D gene: .; V gene: TRBV5-4; clone size: .; J gene: TRBJ2-7
CDR3 DNA: TGTGCCAGCAGTGTAGCGGGAGTGGCTCCCCTTTCCTACGAGCAGTACTTC; CDR3 protein: CASSVAGVAPLSYEQYF; D gene: TRBD2; V gene: TRBV2; clone size: .; J gene: TRBJ2-7
CDR3 DNA: TGCGCCAGCAGCCAAGACCGGCTAGTGAACTACAATGAGCAGTTCTTC; CDR3 protein: CASSQDRLVNYNEQFF; D gene: .; V gene: TRBV4-3; clone size: .; J gene: TRBJ2-1
CDR3 DNA: TGTGCCAGCAGTGAAGCTGGGGGCCGTTTTGAAAAACTGTTTTTT; CDR3 protein: CASSEAGGRFEKLFF; D gene: .; V gene: TRBV25-1; clone size: .; J gene: TRBJ1-4
CDR3 DNA: TGTGCCAGCAGCCCCTCCAGGATGGGGGACACTGAAGCTTTCTTT; CDR3 protein: CASSPSRMGDTEAFF; D gene: .; V gene: TRBV7-2; clone size: .; J gene: TRBJ1-1
CDR3 DNA: TGTGCCAGCAGGGGGACAGGGGGCCCCTACGAGCAGTACTTC; CDR3 protein: CASRGTGGPYEQYF; D gene: TRBD1; V gene: TRBV27; clone size: .; J gene: TRBJ2-7
CDR3 DNA: TGTGCCAGCAGTCCGACAGGGGGCCCAACCTACGAGCAGTACTTC; CDR3 protein: CASSPTGGPTYEQYF; D gene: TRBD1; V gene: TRBV7-8; clone size: .; J gene: TRBJ2-7
CDR3 DNA: TGTGCCAGCAGCTTACTTAACACTGAAGCTTTCTTT; CDR3 protein: CASSLLNTEAFF; D gene: .; V gene: TRBV13; clone size: .; J gene: TRBJ1-1
CDR3 DNA: TGTGCCAGCGGAGATGACGGGGGCTACACCTTC; CDR3 protein: CASGDDGGYTF; D gene: .; V gene: TRBV9; clone size: .; J gene: TRBJ1-2
CDR3 DNA: TGTGCCAGCAGCGACGACAGGGAACTCAACTATGGCTACACCTTC; CDR3 protein: CASSDDRELNYGYTF; D gene: TRBD1; V gene: TRBV9; clone size: .; J gene: TRBJ1-2
CDR3 DNA: TGTGCCACCTCCTCGGGCGGGGGGTATGGCTACACCTTC; CDR3 protein: CATSSGGGYGYTF; D gene: .; V gene: TRBV2; clone size: .; J gene: TRBJ1-2
CDR3 DNA: TGTGCCAGCAGTTACTCAGGGGACAGGGTGAATGGCTACACCTTC; CDR3 protein: CASSYSGDRVNGYTF; D gene: TRBD1; V gene: TRBV6-5; clone size: .; J gene: TRBJ1-2
CDR3 DNA: TGTGCCAGCAGCTTAGAGGGCAGATTCTATGGCTACACCTTC; CDR3 protein: CASSLEGRFYGYTF; D gene: .; V gene: TRBV7-9; clone size: .; J gene: TRBJ1-2